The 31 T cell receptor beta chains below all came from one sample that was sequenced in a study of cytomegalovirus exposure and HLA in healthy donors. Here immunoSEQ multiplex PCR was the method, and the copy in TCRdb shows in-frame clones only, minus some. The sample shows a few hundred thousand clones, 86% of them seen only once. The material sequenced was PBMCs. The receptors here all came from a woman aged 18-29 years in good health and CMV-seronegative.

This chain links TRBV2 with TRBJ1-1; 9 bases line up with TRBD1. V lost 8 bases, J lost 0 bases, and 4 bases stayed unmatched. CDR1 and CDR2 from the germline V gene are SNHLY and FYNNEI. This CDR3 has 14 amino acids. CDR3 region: CASRTGAMNTEAFF. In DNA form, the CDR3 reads TGTGCCAGCCGGACAGGGGCTATGAACACTGAAGCTTTCTTT. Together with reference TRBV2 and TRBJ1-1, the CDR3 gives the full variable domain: EPEVTQTPSHQVTQMGQEVILRCVPISNHLYFYWYRQILGQKVEFLVSFYNNEISEKSEIFDDQFSVERPDGSNFTLKIRSTKLEDSAMYFCASRTGAMNTEAFFGQGTRLTVV.

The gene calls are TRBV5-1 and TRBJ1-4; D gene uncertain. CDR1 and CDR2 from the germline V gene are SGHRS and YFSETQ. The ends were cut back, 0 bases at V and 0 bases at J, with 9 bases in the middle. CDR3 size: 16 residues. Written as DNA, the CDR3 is TGCGCCAGCAGCTTGGGGACTCTTGCAACTAATGAAAAACTGTTTTTT. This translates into CASSLGTLATNEKLFF.

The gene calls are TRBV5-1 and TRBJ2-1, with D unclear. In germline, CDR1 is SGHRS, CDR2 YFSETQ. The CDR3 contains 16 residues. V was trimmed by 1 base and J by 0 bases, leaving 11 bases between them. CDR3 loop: CASSLFPGSSYNEQFF. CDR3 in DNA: TGCGCCAGCAGCTTGTTCCCTGGCAGCTCCTACAATGAGCAGTTCTTC. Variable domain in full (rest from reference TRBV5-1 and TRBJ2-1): KAGVTQTPRYLIKTRGQQVTLSCSPISGHRSVSWYQQTPGQGLQFLFEYFSETQRNKGNFPGRFSGRQFSNSRSEMNVSTLELGDSALYLCASSLFPGSSYNEQFFGPGTRLTVL.

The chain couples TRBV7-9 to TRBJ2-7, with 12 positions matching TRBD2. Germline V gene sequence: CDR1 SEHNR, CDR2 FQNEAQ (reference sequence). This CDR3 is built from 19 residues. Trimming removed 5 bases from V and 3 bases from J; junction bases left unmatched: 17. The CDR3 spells CASSPRTSGTPRRDYEQYF. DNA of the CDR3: TGTGCCAGCAGCCCAAGGACTAGCGGGACACCCCGACGGGACTACGAGCAGTACTTC.

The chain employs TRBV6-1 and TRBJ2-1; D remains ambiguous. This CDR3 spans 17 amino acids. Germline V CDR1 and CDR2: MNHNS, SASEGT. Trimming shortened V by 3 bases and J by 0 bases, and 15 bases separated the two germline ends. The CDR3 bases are TGTGCCAGCAGTGATAGAGGCGGTACCAGCTCCTACAATGAGCAGTTCTTC. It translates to CASSDRGGTSSYNEQFF.

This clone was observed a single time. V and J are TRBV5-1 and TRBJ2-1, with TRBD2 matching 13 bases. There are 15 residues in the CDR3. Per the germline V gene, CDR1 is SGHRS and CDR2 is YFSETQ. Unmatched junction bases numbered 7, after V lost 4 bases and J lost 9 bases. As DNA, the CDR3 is TGCGCCAGCAGCCAGGGACTAGCGGGACGTCTTGAGCAGTTCTTC. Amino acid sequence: CASSQGLAGRLEQFF.

DNA for the CDR3: TGTGCCAGCAGGGGGGTAGCGGGAGGCGGGGAGCTGTTTTTT. This codes for CASRGVAGGGELFF. This chain uses TRBV2 with TRBJ2-2, with 10 bases that match TRBD2. Germline V gene data show CDR1 as SNHLY and CDR2 as FYNNEI. CDR3 size: 14 residues. V lost 6 bases to trimming and J lost 7 bases; unmatched junction nucleotides: 5.

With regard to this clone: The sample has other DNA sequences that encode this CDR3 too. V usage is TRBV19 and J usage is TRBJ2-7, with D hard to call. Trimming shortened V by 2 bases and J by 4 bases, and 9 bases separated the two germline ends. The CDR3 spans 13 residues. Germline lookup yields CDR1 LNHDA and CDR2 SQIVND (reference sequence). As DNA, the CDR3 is TGTGCCAGTAGTATATTGCGAGGTTACGAGCAGTACTTC. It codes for CASSILRGYEQYF.

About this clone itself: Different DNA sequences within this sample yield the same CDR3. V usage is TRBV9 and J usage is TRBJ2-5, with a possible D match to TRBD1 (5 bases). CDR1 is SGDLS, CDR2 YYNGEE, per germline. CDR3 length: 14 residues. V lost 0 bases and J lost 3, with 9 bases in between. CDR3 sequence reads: CASSVAGREETQYF. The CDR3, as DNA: TGTGCCAGCAGCGTAGCGGGCAGGGAAGAGACCCAGTACTTC.

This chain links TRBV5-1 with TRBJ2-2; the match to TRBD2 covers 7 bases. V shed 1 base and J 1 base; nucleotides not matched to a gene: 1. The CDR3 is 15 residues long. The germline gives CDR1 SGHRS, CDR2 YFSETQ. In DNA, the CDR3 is TGCGCCAGCAGCTTGACTAGCGTGAACACCGGGGAGCTGTTTTTT. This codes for CASSLTSVNTGELFF.

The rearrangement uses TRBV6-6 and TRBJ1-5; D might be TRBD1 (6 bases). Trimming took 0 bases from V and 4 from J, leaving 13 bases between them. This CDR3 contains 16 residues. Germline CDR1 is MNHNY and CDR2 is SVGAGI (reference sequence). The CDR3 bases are TGTGCCAGCAGTTACTCGGACAGTCCCTTAAATCAGCCCCAGCATTTT. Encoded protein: CASSYSDSPLNQPQHF.

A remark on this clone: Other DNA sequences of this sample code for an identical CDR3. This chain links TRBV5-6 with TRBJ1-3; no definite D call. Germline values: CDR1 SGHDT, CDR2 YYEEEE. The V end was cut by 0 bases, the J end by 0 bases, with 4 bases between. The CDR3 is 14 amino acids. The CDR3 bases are TGTGCCAGCAGCTTGGTCTCCTCTGGAAACACCATATATTTT. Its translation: CASSLVSSGNTIYF.

CDR3 sequence reads: CASSLGLEGYEQYF. The CDR3 coding sequence is TGTGCCAGCAGCTTAGGACTAGAAGGCTACGAGCAGTACTTC. The J gene is TRBJ2-7, the V gene TRBV7-2, with D tentatively TRBD2 (6 bases). This CDR3 has 14 residues. V dropped 1 base and J dropped 3 bases, with 10 bases sitting between them. Germline V gene data show CDR1 as SGHTA and CDR2 as FQGNSA. The whole variable domain, filled in from reference TRBV7-2 and TRBJ2-7, reads GAGVSQSPSNKVTEKGKDVELRCDPISGHTALYWYRQSLGQGLEFLIYFQGNSAPDKSGLPSDRFSAERTGGSVSTLTIQRTQQEDSAVYLCASSLGLEGYEQYFGPGTRLTVT.

CDR3 nucleotide sequence: TGTGCCAGCAGACCCGGGACTAGCGGAAACACCGGGGAGCTGTTTTTT. Its protein product is CASRPGTSGNTGELFF. The chain joins TRBV11-2 to TRBJ2-2, with TRBD2 matching over 11 bases. Trimming removed 6 bases from V and 2 bases from J; junction bases left unmatched: 5. The germline CDR1 and CDR2 sequences are SGHAT and FQNNGV. The CDR3 totals 16 residues.

CDR3: CASSPYDRGLGGYTF. CDR3 in DNA: TGTGCCAGCAGTCCCTACGACAGGGGGCTGGGCGGCTACACCTTC. The rearrangement joins TRBV27 to TRBJ1-2, with 10 bases aligning to TRBD1. Germline V gene data show CDR1 as MNHEY and CDR2 as SMNVEV (reference sequence). V lost 5 bases and J lost 8; bases outside the gene matches: 11. The length of the CDR3 is 15 residues.

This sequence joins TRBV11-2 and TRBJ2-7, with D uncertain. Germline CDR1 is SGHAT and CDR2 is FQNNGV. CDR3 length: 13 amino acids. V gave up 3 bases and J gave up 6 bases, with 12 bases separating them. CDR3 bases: TGTGCCAGCAGCTTTCCAAGAGCCGGCGAGCAGTACTTC. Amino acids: CASSFPRAGEQYF.

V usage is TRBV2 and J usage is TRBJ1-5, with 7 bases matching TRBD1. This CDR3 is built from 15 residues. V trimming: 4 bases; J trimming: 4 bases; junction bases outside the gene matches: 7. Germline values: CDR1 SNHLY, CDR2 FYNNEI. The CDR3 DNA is TGTGCCAGCAGTGTGGGACAGAGCGCGAATCAGCCCCAGCATTTT. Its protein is CASSVGQSANQPQHF.

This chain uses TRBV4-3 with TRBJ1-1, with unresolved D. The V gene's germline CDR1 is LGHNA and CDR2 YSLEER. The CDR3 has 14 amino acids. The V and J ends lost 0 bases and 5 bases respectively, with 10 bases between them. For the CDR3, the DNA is TGCGCCAGCAGCCAAGATTGGGAGTTTACTGAAGCTTTCTTT. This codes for CASSQDWEFTEAFF.

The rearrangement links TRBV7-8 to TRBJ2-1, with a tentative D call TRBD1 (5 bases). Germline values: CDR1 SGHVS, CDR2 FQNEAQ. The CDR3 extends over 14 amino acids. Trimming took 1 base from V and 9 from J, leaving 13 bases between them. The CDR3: CASSLVTAGGEQFF. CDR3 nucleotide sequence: TGTGCCAGCAGCTTAGTGACAGCAGGCGGTGAGCAGTTCTTC.

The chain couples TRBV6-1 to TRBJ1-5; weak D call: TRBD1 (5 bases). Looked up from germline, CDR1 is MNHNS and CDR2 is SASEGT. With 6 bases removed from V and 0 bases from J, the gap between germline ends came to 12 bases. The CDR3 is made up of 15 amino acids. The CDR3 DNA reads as TGTGCCAGCAGGCGGGGCGCGGATAGCAATCAGCCCCAGCATTTT. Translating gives CASRRGADSNQPQHF.

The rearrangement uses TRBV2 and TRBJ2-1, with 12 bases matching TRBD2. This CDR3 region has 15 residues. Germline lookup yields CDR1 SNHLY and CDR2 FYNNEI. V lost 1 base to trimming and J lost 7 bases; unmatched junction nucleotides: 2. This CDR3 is CASSEGGLAGNEQFF. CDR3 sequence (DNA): TGTGCCAGCAGTGAAGGGGGACTAGCGGGTAATGAGCAGTTCTTC. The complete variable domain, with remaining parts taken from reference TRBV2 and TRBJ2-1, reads EPEVTQTPSHQVTQMGQEVILRCVPISNHLYFYWYRQILGQKVEFLVSFYNNEISEKSEIFDDQFSVERPDGSNFTLKIRSTKLEDSAMYFCASSEGGLAGNEQFFGPGTRLTVL.

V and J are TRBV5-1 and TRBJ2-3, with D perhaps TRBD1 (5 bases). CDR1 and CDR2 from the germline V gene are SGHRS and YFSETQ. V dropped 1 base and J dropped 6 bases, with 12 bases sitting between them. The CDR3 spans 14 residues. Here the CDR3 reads CASSLYGRVDTQYF. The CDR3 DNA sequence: TGCGCCAGCAGCTTGTACGGCAGGGTTGATACGCAGTATTTT.

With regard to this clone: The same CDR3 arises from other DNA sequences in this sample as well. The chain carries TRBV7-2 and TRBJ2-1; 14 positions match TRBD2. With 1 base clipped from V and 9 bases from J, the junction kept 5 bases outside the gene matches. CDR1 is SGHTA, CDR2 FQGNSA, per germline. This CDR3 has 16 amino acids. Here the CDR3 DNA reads TGTGCCAGCAGCTTAGGACTAGCGGGAGGGCCGGGTGAGCAGTTCTTC. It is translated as CASSLGLAGGPGEQFF.

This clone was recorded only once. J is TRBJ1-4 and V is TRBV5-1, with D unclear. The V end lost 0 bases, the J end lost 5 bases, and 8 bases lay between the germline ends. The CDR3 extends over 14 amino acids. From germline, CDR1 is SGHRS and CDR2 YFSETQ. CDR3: CASSLGAGNEKLFF. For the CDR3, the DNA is TGCGCCAGCAGCTTGGGGGCTGGAAATGAAAAACTGTTTTTT.

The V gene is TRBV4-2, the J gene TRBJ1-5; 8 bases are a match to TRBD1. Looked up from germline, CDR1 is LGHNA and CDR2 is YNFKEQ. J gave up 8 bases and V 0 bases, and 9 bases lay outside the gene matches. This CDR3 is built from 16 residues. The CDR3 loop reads CASSQDPGTGGKPQHF. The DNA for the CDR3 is TGTGCCAGCAGCCAAGATCCCGGGACAGGTGGTAAGCCCCAGCATTTT.

The CDR3 DNA sequence: TGTGCCAGCAGCTTAGCTGGCGGCGGGGGATCCTACGAGCAGTACTTC. Protein: CASSLAGGGGSYEQYF. The V call is TRBV7-2, the J call TRBJ2-7, with TRBD2 identical over 7 bases. V trimming: 0 bases; J trimming: 1 base; junction bases outside the gene matches: 6. The CDR3 sequence is 16 residues long. Germline CDR1 SGHTA, CDR2 FQGNSA. Based on the CDR3 plus reference TRBV7-2 and TRBJ2-7, the full variable domain is GAGVSQSPSNKVTEKGKDVELRCDPISGHTALYWYRQSLGQGLEFLIYFQGNSAPDKSGLPSDRFSAERTGGSVSTLTIQRTQQEDSAVYLCASSLAGGGGSYEQYFGPGTRLTVT.

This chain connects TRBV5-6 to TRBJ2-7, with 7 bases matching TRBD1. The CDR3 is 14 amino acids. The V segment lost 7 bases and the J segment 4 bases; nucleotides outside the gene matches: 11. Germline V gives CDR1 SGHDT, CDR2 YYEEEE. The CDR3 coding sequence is TGTGCCAGCCACGCCATATTACAGGGGTACGAGCAGTACTTC. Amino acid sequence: CASHAILQGYEQYF.

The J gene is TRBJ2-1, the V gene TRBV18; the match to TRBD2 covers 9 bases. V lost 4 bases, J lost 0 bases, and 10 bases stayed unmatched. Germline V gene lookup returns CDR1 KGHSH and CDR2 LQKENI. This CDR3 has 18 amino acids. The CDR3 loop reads CASSLGSSGKISYNEQFF. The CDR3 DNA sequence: TGTGCCAGCTCACTGGGGTCTAGCGGGAAGATCTCCTACAATGAGCAGTTCTTC.

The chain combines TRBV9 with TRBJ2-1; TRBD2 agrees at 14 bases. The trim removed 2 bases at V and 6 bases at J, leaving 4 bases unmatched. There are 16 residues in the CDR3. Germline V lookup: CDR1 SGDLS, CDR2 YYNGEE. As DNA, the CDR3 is TGTGCCAGCAGCGTGACTAGCGGGAGGGCTGGCAATGAGCAGTTCTTC. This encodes CASSVTSGRAGNEQFF.

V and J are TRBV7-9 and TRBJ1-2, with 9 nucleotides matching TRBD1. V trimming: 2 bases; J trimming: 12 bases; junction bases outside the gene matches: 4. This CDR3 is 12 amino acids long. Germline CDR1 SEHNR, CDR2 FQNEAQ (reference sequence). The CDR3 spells CASSLRTGEDTF. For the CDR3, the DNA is TGTGCCAGCAGCTTACGGACAGGGGAGGACACCTTC.

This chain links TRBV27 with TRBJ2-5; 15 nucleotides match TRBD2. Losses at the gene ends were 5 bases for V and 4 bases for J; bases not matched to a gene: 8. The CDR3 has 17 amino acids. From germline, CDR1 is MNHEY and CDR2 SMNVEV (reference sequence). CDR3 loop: CASSLITGLAGGETQYF. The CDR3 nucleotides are TGTGCCAGCAGTCTCATAACGGGACTAGCGGGAGGAGAGACCCAGTACTTC.